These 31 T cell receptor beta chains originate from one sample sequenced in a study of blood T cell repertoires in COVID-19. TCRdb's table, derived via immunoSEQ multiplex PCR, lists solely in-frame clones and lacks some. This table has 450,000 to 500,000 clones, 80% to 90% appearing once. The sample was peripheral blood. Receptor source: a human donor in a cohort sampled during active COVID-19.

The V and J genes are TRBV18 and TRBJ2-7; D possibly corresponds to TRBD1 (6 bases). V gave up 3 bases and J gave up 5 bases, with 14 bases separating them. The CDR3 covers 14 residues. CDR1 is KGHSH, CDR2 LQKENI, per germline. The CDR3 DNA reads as TGTGCCAGCTCACCCGGCAGGGGCGGACACGAGCAGTACTTC. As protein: CASSPGRGGHEQYF. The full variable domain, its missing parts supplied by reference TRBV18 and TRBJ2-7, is NAGVMQNPRHLVRRRGQEARLRCSPMKGHSHVYWYRQLPEEGLKFMVYLQKENIIDESGMPKERFSAEFPKEGPSILRIQQVVRGDSAAYFCASSPGRGGHEQYFGPGTRLTVT.

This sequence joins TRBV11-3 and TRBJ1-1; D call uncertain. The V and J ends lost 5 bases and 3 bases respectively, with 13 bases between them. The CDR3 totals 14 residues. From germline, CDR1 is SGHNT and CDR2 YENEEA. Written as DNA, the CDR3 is TGTGCCAGCAGCCCCGGGGTTGGGGACACTGAAGCTTTCTTT. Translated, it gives CASSPGVGDTEAFF.

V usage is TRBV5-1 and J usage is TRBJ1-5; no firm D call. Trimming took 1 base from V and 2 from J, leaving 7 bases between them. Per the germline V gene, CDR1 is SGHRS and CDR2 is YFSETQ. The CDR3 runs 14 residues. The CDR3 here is CASSLTPGNQPQHF. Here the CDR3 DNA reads TGCGCCAGCAGCTTGACCCCGGGCAATCAGCCCCAGCATTTT.

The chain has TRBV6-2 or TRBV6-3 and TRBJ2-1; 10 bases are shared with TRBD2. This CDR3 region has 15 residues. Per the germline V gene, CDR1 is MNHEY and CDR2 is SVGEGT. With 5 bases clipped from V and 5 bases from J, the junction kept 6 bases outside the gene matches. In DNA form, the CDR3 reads TGTGCCAGCAGTGATGGACTAGCGGACAACAATGAGCAGTTCTTC. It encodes CASSDGLADNNEQFF.

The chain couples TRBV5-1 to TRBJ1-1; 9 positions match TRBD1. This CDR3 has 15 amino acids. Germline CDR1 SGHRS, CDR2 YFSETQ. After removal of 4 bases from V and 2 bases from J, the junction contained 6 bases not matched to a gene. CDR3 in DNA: TGCGCCAGCAGCCCCCGGACAGGGGACAACACTGAAGCTTTCTTT. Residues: CASSPRTGDNTEAFF.

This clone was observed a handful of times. Here the CDR3 DNA reads TGTGCCAGCAGCTTAGGGGGCGCAGGGGGCGCTGAAGCTTTCTTT. It yields the protein CASSLGGAGGAEAFF. V gene TRBV7-2 combines with J gene TRBJ1-1; 8 bases align to TRBD1. V lost 1 base to trimming and J lost 6 bases; unmatched junction nucleotides: 7. CDR1 and CDR2 from the germline V gene are SGHTA and FQGNSA. There are 15 residues in the CDR3.

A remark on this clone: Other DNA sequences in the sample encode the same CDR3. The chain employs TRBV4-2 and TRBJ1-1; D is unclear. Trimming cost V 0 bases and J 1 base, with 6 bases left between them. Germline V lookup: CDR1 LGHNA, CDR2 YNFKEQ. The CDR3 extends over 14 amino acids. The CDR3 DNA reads TGTGCCAGCAGCCAAGATGGAGGGAACACTGAAGCTTTCTTT. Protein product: CASSQDGGNTEAFF.

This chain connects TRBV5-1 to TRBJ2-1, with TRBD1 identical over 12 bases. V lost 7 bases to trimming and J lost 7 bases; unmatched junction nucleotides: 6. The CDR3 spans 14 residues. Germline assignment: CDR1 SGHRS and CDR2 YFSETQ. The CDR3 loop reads CASHRDRGPNEQFF. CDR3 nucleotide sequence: TGCGCCAGCCACCGGGACAGGGGGCCGAATGAGCAGTTCTTC.

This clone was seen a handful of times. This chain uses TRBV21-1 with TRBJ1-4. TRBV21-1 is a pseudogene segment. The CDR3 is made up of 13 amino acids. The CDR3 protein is CASKAATNEKLFF. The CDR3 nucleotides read TGTGCCAGCAAGGCGGCAACTAATGAAAAACTGTTTTTT.

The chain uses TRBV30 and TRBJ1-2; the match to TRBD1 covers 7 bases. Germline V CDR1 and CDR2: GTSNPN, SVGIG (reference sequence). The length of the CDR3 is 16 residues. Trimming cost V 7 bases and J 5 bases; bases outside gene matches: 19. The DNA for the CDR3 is TGTGCCTTCCAAGCCTCAGGGGGGTCTAAGTCTTATGGCTACACCTTC. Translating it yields CAFQASGGSKSYGYTF.

CDR3 loop: CASSEVMQGYGYTF. The CDR3 DNA is TGTGCCAGCAGTGAAGTCATGCAGGGGTATGGCTACACCTTC. This rearrangement joins TRBV6-1 to TRBJ1-2; maybe TRBD1 (6 bases). V was pared by 1 base and J by 5 bases, with 11 bases between. The length of the CDR3 is 14 residues. Germline V CDR1 and CDR2: MNHNS, SASEGT.

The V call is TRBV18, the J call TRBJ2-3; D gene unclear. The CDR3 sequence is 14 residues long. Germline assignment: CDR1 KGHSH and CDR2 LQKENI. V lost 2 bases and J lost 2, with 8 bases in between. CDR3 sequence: CASSPSLNTDTQYF. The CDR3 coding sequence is TGTGCCAGCTCACCATCCCTAAACACAGATACGCAGTATTTT.

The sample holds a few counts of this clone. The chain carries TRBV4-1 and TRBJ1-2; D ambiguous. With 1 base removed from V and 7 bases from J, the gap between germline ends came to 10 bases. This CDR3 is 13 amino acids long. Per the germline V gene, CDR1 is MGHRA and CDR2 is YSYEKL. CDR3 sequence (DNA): TGCGCCAGCAGCCAAGCGGGTATGGGTGGCTACACCTTC. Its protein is CASSQAGMGGYTF.

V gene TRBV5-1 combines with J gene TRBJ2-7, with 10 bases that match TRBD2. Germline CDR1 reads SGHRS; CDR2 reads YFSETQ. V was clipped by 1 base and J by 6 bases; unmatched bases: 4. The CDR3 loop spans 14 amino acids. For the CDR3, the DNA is TGCGCCAGCAGCTTGACTAGCGGGATCAGCGAGCAGTACTTC. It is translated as CASSLTSGISEQYF.

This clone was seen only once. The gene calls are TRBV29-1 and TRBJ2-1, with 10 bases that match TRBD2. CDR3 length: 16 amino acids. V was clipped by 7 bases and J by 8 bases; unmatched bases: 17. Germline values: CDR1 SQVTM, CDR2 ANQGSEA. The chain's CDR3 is CSGIIPRLAGGDEQFF. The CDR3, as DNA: TGCAGCGGTATCATACCAAGACTAGCGGGCGGAGATGAGCAGTTCTTC.

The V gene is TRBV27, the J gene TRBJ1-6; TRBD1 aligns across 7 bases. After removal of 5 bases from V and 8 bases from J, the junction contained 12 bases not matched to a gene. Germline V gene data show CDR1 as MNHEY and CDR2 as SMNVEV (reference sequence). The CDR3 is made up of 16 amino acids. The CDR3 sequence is CASSHRGGVYDSPLHF. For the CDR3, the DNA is TGTGCCAGCAGTCATCGAGGGGGCGTGTATGATTCACCCCTCCACTTT.

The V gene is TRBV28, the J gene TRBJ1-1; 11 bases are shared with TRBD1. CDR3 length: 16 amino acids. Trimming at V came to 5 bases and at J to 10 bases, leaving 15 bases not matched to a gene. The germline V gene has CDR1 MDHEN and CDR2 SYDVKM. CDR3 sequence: CASSPTPGQGEIAAFF. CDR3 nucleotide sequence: TGTGCCAGCAGTCCTACTCCGGGACAGGGGGAAATAGCAGCTTTCTTT.

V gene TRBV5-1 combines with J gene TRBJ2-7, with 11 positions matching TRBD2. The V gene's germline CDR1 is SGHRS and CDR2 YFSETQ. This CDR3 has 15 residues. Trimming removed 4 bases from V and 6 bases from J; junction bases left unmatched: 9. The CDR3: CASSSGTSGQTEQYF. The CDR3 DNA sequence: TGCGCCAGCAGCAGCGGGACTAGCGGACAGACCGAGCAGTACTTC.

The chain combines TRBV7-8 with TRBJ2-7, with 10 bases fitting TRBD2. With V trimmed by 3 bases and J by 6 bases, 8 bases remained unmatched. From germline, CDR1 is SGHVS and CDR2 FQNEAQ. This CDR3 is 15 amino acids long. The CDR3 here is CASSFQSGRAGEQYF. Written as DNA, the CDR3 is TGTGCCAGCAGCTTCCAAAGCGGGAGGGCCGGCGAGCAGTACTTC.

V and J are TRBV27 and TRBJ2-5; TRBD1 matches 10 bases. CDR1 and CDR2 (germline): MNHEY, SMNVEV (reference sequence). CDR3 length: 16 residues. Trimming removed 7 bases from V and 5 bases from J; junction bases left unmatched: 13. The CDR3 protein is CASKAGTGVFRETQYF. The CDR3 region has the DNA TGTGCCAGCAAGGCCGGGACAGGGGTTTTTCGGGAGACCCAGTACTTC.

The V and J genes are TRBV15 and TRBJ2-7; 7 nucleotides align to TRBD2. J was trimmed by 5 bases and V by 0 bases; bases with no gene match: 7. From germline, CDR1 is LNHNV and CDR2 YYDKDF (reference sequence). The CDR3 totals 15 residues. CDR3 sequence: CATSRELANFNEQYF. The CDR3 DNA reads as TGTGCCACCAGCAGAGAACTAGCGAATTTCAACGAGCAGTACTTC.

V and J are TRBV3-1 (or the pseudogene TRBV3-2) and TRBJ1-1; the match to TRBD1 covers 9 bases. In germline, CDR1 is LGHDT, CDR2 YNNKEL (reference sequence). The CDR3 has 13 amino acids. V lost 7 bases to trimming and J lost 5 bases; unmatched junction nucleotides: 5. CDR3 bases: TGTGCCAGCATACGACAGGGGGGGACTGAAGCTTTCTTT. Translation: CASIRQGGTEAFF.

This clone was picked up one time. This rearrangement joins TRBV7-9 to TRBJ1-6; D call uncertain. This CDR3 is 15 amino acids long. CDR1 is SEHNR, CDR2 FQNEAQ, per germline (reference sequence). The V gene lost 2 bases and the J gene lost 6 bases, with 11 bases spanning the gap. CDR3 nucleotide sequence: TGTGCCAGCAGCTTACATACAACATCTAATTCACCCCTCCACTTT. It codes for CASSLHTTSNSPLHF.

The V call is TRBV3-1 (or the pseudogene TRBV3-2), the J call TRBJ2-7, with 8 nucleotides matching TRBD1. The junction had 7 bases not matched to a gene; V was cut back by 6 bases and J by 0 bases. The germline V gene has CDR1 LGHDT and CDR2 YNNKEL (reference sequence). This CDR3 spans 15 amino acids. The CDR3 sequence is CASSPRTGSSYEQYF. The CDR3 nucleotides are TGTGCCAGCAGTCCCCGGACAGGGAGCTCCTACGAGCAGTACTTC.

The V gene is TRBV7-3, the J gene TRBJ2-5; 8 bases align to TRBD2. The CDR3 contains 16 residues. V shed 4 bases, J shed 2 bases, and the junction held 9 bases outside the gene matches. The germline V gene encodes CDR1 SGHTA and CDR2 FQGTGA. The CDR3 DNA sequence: TGTGCCAGCAGCTCCCATAGCGGGGCAAGTCAAGAGACCCAGTACTTC. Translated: CASSSHSGASQETQYF.

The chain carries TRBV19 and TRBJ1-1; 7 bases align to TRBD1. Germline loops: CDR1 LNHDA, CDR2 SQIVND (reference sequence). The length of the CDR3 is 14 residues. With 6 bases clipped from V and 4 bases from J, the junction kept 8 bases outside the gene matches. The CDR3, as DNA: TGTGCCAGTAGACCGGACAGGATGGTCACTGAAGCTTTCTTT. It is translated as CASRPDRMVTEAFF.

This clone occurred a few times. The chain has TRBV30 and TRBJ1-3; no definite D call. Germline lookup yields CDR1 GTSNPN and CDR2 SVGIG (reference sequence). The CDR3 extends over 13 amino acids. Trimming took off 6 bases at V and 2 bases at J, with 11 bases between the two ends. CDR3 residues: CACLWTTGNTIYF. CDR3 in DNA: TGTGCCTGCCTCTGGACTACTGGAAACACCATATATTTT. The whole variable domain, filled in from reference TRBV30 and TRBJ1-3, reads SQTIHQWPATLVQPVGSPLSLECTVEGTSNPNLYWYRQAAGRGLQLLFYSVGIGQISSEVPQNLSASRPQDRQFILSSKKLLLSDSGFYLCACLWTTGNTIYFGEGSWLTVV.

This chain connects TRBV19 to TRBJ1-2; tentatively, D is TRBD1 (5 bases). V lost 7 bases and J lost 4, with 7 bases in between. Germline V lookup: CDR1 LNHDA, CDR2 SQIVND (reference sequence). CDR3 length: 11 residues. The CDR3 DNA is TGTGCCAGTACCGACAGCTATGGCTACACCTTC. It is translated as CASTDSYGYTF.

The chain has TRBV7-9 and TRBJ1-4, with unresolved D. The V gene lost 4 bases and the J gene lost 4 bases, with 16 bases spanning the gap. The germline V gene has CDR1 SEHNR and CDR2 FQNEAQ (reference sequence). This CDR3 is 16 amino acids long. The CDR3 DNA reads TGTGCCAGCAGCTCCCCCCCGAGGGCCGATAATGAAAAACTGTTTTTT. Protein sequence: CASSSPPRADNEKLFF.

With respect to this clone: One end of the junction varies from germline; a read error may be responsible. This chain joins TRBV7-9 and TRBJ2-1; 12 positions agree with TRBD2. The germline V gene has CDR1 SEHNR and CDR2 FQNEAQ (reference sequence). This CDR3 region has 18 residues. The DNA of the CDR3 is TGCGCCAGCAGCCGCGGGGCTAGCGGGGGGGGCTCCTACAATGAGCAGTTCTTC. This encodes CASSRGASGGGSYNEQFF.

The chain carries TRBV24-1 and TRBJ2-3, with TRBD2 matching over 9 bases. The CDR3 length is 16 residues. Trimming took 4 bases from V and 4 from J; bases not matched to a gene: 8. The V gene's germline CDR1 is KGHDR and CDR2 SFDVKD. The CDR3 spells CATSEHSGRAADTQYF. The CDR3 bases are TGTGCCACCAGTGAACATAGCGGGAGAGCTGCAGATACGCAGTATTTT.